The 10 T cell receptor beta chains given below trace back to one sample, sequenced in a study of CD8+ T cells in alopecia areata. As to treatment: oral pan-JAK inhibitor, 5-10 mg twice daily. cDNA prepared by RNA extraction and subsequent reverse transcription served as the template for sequencing. This table comes from immunoSEQ multiplex PCR, and its TCRdb copy is limited to in-frame clones, with some not included. The table shows 80,000 to 100,000 clones, with roughly 40% occurring only once. The material sequenced was CD8+ T cells sorted from blood, taken at week 24, from a patient treated with tofacitinib. These receptors all come from a human donor with alopecia areata.

The DNA of the CDR3 is TGTGCCAGCGCCCCGGGACTAGGGTCCTACGAGCAGTACTTC. This translates into CASAPGLGSYEQYF. This chain uses TRBV19 with TRBJ2-5, with TRBD2 matching over 8 bases. The DNA end is more similar to TRBJ2-7, so the J call may be wrong. The CDR3 loop spans 14 amino acids. CDR1 is LNHDA, CDR2 SQIVND, per germline (reference sequence).

A few counts support this clone. The chain links TRBV10-3 to TRBJ1-1; TRBD1 is a possible D gene (6 bases). CDR1 is ENHRY and CDR2 is SYGVKD in the germline V gene. Trimming stripped 5 bases from V and 0 bases from J, with 16 bases between. There are 16 residues in the CDR3. CDR3 bases: TGTGCCATCAGTTTCTCTTTCGACAGGATGAACACTGAAGCTTTCTTT. Translation gives CAISFSFDRMNTEAFF.

The J gene is TRBJ2-4, the V gene TRBV27, with TRBD2 identical over 7 bases. The CDR3 has 14 residues. The germline gives CDR1 MNHEY, CDR2 SMNVEV (reference sequence). J was trimmed by 6 bases and V by 6 bases; bases with no gene match: 8. Written as DNA, the CDR3 is TGTGCCAGCAGACTGGGAGGGCCGGTAAACATTCAGTACTTC. Protein product: CASRLGGPVNIQYF.

V gene TRBV29-1 combines with J gene TRBJ1-1, with TRBD1 as a possible D gene (6 bases). Germline values: CDR1 SQVTM, CDR2 ANQGSEA. The germline V and J ends were trimmed by 6 bases and 0 bases, with 11 bases remaining between them. This CDR3 spans 13 amino acids. In nucleotides, the CDR3 is TGCAGCGTACCTGGACAGTTGAACACTGAAGCTTTCTTT. Translation: CSVPGQLNTEAFF. The whole variable domain, remainder taken from reference TRBV29-1 and TRBJ1-1, is SAVISQKPSRDICQRGTSLTIQCQVDSQVTMMFWYRQQPGQSLTLIATANQGSEATYESGFVIDKFPISRPNLTFSTLTVSNMSPEDSSIYLCSVPGQLNTEAFFGQGTRLTVV.

This clone was observed a handful of times. The gene calls are TRBV5-1 and TRBJ2-4; no reliable D call. In germline, CDR1 is SGHRS, CDR2 YFSETQ. V was cut by 7 bases and J by 0 bases, with 11 bases left in between. This CDR3 has 14 residues. CDR3 amino acids: CASGSGIAKNIQYF. CDR3 DNA: TGCGCCAGCGGCTCGGGTATAGCCAAAAACATTCAGTACTTC.

The chain joins TRBV7-8 to TRBJ2-3, with D unclear. The CDR3 consists of 12 residues. In germline, CDR1 is SGHVS, CDR2 FQNEAQ. Trimming removed 4 bases from V and 2 bases from J, with 4 bases in between. The CDR3 DNA reads TGTGCCAGCAGCTGGGCCACAGATACGCAGTATTTT. Its translation is CASSWATDTQYF.

The chain links TRBV15 to TRBJ1-5, with a possible D match to TRBD1 (5 bases). Per the germline V gene, CDR1 is LNHNV and CDR2 is YYDKDF (reference sequence). The CDR3 spans 16 residues. Deletions cut 3 bases from V and 3 bases from J, with 15 bases between. In DNA form, the CDR3 reads TGTGCCACCAGCAGCGTAATCCGGGACCTCAATCAGCCCCAGCATTTT. Translated, it gives CATSSVIRDLNQPQHF.

A note on this clone: Different DNA sequences within this sample yield the same CDR3. The chain couples TRBV27 to TRBJ2-7, with a tentative D call TRBD2 (6 bases). Between the trimmed V and J ends, which lost 3 bases and 2 bases, there was a span of 11 bases. The germline V gene encodes CDR1 MNHEY and CDR2 SMNVEV (reference sequence). CDR3 length: 14 amino acids. CDR3 DNA sequence: TGTGCCAGCAGTTTCGGGACTGGAACCTACGAGCAGTACTTC. Translating gives CASSFGTGTYEQYF.

This clone occurred a few times. The chain has TRBV2 and TRBJ1-1, with D uncertain. The CDR3 runs 13 residues. V lost 3 bases and J lost 7, with 12 bases in between. Germline-derived CDR1 and CDR2 are SNHLY and FYNNEI. This chain's CDR3 is CASSDTPWVEAFF. DNA of the CDR3: TGTGCCAGCAGTGACACCCCGTGGGTTGAAGCTTTCTTT.

This clone appeared a few times. This chain connects TRBV10-3 to TRBJ2-2; 7 positions match TRBD2. CDR3 length: 15 amino acids. J was trimmed by 6 bases and V by 3 bases; bases with no gene match: 7. Germline V gene lookup returns CDR1 ENHRY and CDR2 SYGVKD. Written as DNA, the CDR3 is TGTGCCATCAGTGATTCTAGCGGTGGGCCCGGGGAGCTGTTTTTT. This gives the protein CAISDSSGGPGELFF.